The rows below give T cell receptor beta chains drawn from one sample of a study of blood T cells in healthy people across ages. MiXCR was run by TCRdb on the 5' RACE reads, yielding one entry per CDR3 protein. The profile covers around 1,000,000 distinct CDR3 sequences, with under 30% appearing a single time and less than 0.75% taken by the ten largest. The data were also submitted as part of a second study, on T cells of mothers and their children.

What was sequenced was blood. These receptors all stem from a girl aged 2 to 10 in good health. Both conserved end residues are part of each CDR3. D genes are given only for firm matches. Part of the rows lack a size; the others show once, few, many or a class for expanded clones.

>TRBV27|TRBJ1-1|NA|NA|13
TGTGCCAGCAGTTTAAGGGGACCCACTGAAGCTTTCTTT
CASSLRGPTEAFF
>TRBV5-1|TRBJ2-6|NA|few|16
TGCGCCAGCAGCATTACGACAGCCTCTGGGGCCAACGTCCTGACTTTC
CASSITTASGANVLTF
>TRBV12-3/TRBV12-4|TRBJ2-7|TRBD2|NA|15
TGTGCCAGCAGTTTAGGACTAGCGGGAGGAAGGGGGCAGTACTTC
CASSLGLAGGRGQYF
>TRBV7-8|TRBJ2-5|TRBD2|many|15
TGTGCCAGCAGCTCTCCGGTGGGAGGGGTCGAGACCCAGTACTTC
CASSSPVGGVETQYF
>TRBV3-1|TRBJ2-2|NA|few|12
TGTGCCAGCAGTCAGGGTTACGGGGAGCTGTTTTTT
CASSQGYGELFF
>TRBV7-2|TRBJ2-7|NA|NA|15
TGTGCCAGCAGCTTACGAGTTGGGAGCACGGTCGAGCAGTACTTC
CASSLRVGSTVEQYF
>TRBV7-9|TRBJ1-2|NA|NA|15
TGTGCCAGCAGCTTGCGTTCTTCGAGGTCTTATGGCTACACCTTC
CASSLRSSRSYGYTF
>TRBV11-3|TRBJ2-5|NA|few|14
TGTGCCAGCAGCTTAGGGGATCCGGTGGAGACCCAGTACTTC
CASSLGDPVETQYF
>TRBV9|TRBJ2-2|TRBD2|NA|17
TGTGCCAGCAGCCCTCCCCTAGCGGTAATCCCGTTCGGGGAGCTGTTTTTT
CASSPPLAVIPFGELFF
>TRBV21-1|TRBJ2-7|NA|few|17
TGTGCCAGCAGCAAAGGTTGGGGGGCCAGCACGACCTACGAGCAGTACTTC
CASSKGWGASTTYEQYF
>TRBV6-4|TRBJ1-1|NA|NA|13
TGTGCCAGCAGTGACTCGAGGGAAACTGAAGCTTTCTTT
CASSDSRETEAFF
>TRBV29-1|TRBJ2-5|TRBD2|NA|12
TGCAGCGTTGATTTGGGGGGGGAGACCCAGTACTTC
CSVDLGGETQYF
>TRBV11-2|TRBJ2-7|TRBD1|NA|16
TGTGCCAGCAGCTCCCGACCGGGACAGAGAACCTACGAGCAGTACTTC
CASSSRPGQRTYEQYF
>TRBV4-1|TRBJ2-2|NA|few|13
TGCGCCAGCAGCCCCGGGAATCCTAAGGAGCTGTTTTTT
CASSPGNPKELFF
>TRBV6-5|TRBJ1-2|NA|few|14
TGTGCCAGCAGTTACTCGGGGGACATCTATGGCTACACCTTC
CASSYSGDIYGYTF
>TRBV29-1|TRBJ2-1|TRBD2|few|14
TGCAGCGTCGTGGGACTAGCGGATTACAATGAGCAGTTCTTC
CSVVGLADYNEQFF
>TRBV20-1|TRBJ2-7|NA|few|12
TGCAGTGCACAAGTAATAGCCTACGAGCAGTACTTC
CSAQVIAYEQYF
>TRBV20-1|TRBJ2-6|NA|NA|17
TGCAGTGCTAGTCGGGGTTCCTTGAGCTCTGGGGCCAACGTCCTGACTTTC
CSASRGSLSSGANVLTF
>TRBV6-5|TRBJ2-5|NA|NA|13
TGTGCCAGCAGTATGGACAGAGTAGGGACCCAGTACTTC
CASSMDRVGTQYF
>TRBV10-3|TRBJ2-1|NA|few|15
TGTGCCATGGCGATCAGTGAAGTCGGTTACAATGAGCAGTTCTTC
CAMAISEVGYNEQFF
>TRBV21-1|TRBJ1-2|NA|NA|17
TGTGCCAGCAGCAAATTCTGCCAGGGGGGATCTAACTATGGCTACACCTTC
CASSKFCQGGSNYGYTF
>TRBV4-1|TRBJ2-7|NA|NA|17
TGCGCCAGCAGCCAAGAGGGCGCGGTGCGGGGAAGCGGAGAGCAGTACTTC
CASSQEGAVRGSGEQYF
>TRBV6-4|TRBJ2-1|TRBD2|NA|16
TGTGCCAGCAGTGACTCAACGGGAGGAGCATACAATGAGCAGTTCTTC
CASSDSTGGAYNEQFF
>TRBV27|TRBJ1-6|TRBD1|NA|18
TGTGCCAGCAGTTTATCCCCCATACAGGGGGCGATGGATTCACCCCTCCACTTT
CASSLSPIQGAMDSPLHF
>TRBV5-1|TRBJ2-5|NA|NA|15
TGCGCCAGCAGCCTCCTAGGAAGGGGAGGAGAGACCCAGTACTTC
CASSLLGRGGETQYF
>TRBV3-1|TRBJ2-5|NA|few|14
TGTGCCAGCAGCCATGGACCATACCAAGAGACCCAGTACTTC
CASSHGPYQETQYF
>TRBV5-6|TRBJ2-4|TRBD2|NA|15
TGTGCCAGCAGCCCGGGAGGGGGAACCAAAAACATTCAGTACTTC
CASSPGGGTKNIQYF
>TRBV27|TRBJ2-4|NA|many|15
TGTGCCAGCAGTCCCCGCTGGGCGGGCGAAAACATTCAGTACTTC
CASSPRWAGENIQYF
>TRBV6-6|TRBJ1-1|TRBD1|NA|14
TGTGCCAGCAGAAAGGGACAGGAGAACACTGAAGCTTTCTTT
CASRKGQENTEAFF
>TRBV10-2|TRBJ2-3|NA|NA|11
TGCGCCAGCATGGGTACAGATACGCAGTATTTT
CASMGTDTQYF
>TRBV12-3/TRBV12-4|TRBJ2-1|NA|NA|15
TGTGCCAGCAGTTGGGGGACTCCCTCCTACAATGAGCAGTTCTTC
CASSWGTPSYNEQFF
>TRBV7-2|TRBJ2-1|TRBD2|few|15
TGTGCCAGCAGGCTAGCGGGGAGCTCCTACAATGAGCAGTTCTTC
CASRLAGSSYNEQFF
>TRBV9|TRBJ2-1|NA|few|16
TGTGCCAGCAGCGTAGGCTTGCACGGAACCTACAATGAGCAGTTCTTC
CASSVGLHGTYNEQFF
>TRBV6-2/TRBV6-3|TRBJ1-1|NA|few|12
TGTGCCAGCAGTCCCTACGACACTGAAGCTTTCTTT
CASSPYDTEAFF
>TRBV10-3|TRBJ2-1|NA|NA|14
TGTGCCATCAGTGAGGTAGCCCGGGGAGATGAGCAGTTCTTC
CAISEVARGDEQFF
>TRBV9|TRBJ2-7|NA|few|12
TGTGCCAGCAGCGCCTCCCCTAACGAGCAGTACTTC
CASSASPNEQYF
>TRBV12-3/TRBV12-4|TRBJ1-2|NA|NA|11
TGTGCCAGGGGTTCTAACTATGGCTACACCTTC
CARGSNYGYTF
>TRBV6-2/TRBV6-3|TRBJ2-1|NA|few|16
TGTGCCAGCAGTTCGATTAGGACAGAAACTCACAATGAGCAGTTCTTC
CASSSIRTETHNEQFF
>TRBV2|TRBJ2-1|NA|few|13
TGTGCCAGCAGTGAAGCGCGTAGGAATGAGCAGTTCTTC
CASSEARRNEQFF
>TRBV19|TRBJ2-7|TRBD2|NA|15
TGTGCCAGTAGTATCCAAGGAGCGGGAGGGTACGAGCAGTACTTC
CASSIQGAGGYEQYF